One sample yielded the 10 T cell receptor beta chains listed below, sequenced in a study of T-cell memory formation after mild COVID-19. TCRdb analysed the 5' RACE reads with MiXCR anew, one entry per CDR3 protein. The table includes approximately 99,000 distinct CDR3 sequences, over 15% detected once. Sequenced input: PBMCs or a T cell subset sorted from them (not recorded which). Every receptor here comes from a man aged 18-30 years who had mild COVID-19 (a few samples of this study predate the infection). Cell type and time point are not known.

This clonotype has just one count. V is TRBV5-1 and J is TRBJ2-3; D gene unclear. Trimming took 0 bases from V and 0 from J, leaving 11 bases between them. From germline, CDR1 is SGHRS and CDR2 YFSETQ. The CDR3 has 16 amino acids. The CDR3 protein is CASSLEAVTSTDTQYF. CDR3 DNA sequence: TGCGCCAGCAGCTTGGAGGCAGTCACTAGCACAGATACGCAGTATTTT.

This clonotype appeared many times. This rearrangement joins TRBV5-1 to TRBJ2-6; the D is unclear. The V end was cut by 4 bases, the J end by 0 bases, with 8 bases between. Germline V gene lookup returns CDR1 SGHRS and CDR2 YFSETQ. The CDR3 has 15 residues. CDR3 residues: CASSPTDSGANVLTF. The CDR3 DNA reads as TGCGCCAGCAGCCCTACAGACTCTGGGGCCAACGTCCTGACTTTC. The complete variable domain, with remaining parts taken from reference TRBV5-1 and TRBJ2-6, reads KAGVTQTPRYLIKTRGQQVTLSCSPISGHRSVSWYQQTPGQGLQFLFEYFSETQRNKGNFPGRFSGRQFSNSRSEMNVSTLELGDSALYLCASSPTDSGANVLTFGAGSRLTVL.

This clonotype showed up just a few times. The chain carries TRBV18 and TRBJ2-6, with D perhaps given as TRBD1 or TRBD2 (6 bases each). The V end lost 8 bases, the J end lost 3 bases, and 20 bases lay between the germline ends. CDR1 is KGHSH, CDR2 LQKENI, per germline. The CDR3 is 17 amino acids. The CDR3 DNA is TGTGCCAGCGCCCCGGTGTGGGGGGCGGTTGGGGCCAACGTCCTGACTTTC. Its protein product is CASAPVWGAVGANVLTF.

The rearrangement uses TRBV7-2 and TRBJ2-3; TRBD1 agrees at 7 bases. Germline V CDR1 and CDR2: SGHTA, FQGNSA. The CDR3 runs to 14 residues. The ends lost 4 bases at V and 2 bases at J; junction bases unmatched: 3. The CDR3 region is CASSWGQHTDTQYF. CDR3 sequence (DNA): TGTGCCAGCAGCTGGGGACAGCACACAGATACGCAGTATTTT.

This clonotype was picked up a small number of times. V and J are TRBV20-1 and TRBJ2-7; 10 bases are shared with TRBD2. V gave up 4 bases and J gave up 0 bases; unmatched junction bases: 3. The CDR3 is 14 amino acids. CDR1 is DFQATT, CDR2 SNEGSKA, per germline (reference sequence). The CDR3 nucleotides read TGCAGTGCTACTCGGACTAGCGGCTCCTACGAGCAGTACTTC. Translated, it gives CSATRTSGSYEQYF.

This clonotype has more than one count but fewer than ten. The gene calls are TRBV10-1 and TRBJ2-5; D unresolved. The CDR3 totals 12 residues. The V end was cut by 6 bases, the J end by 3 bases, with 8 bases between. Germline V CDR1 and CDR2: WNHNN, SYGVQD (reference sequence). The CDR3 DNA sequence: TGCGCCAGCAGGCCGACGGAAGAGACCCAGTACTTC. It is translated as CASRPTEETQYF.

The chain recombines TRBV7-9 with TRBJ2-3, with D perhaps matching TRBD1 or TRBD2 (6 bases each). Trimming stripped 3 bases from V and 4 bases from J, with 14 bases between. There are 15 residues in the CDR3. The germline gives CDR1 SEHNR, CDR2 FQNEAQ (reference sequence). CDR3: CASSLAPRGADTQYF. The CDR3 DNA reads TGTGCCAGCAGCTTGGCGCCGAGGGGGGCAGATACGCAGTATTTT.

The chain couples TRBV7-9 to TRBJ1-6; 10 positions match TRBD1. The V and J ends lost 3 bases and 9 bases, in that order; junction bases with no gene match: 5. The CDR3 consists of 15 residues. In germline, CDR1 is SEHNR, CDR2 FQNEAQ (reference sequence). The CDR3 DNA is TGTGCCAGCAGCTTCGGACAGGGGGGTTTTTCACCCCTCCACTTT. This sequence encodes CASSFGQGGFSPLHF.

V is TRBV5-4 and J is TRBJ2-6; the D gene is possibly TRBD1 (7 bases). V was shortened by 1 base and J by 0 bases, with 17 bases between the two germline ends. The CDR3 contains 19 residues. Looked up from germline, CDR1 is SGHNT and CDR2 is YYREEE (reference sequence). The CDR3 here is CASSLRTGDRFSGANVLTF. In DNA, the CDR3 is TGTGCCAGCAGCTTGAGAACGGGGGACAGATTCTCTGGGGCCAACGTCCTGACTTTC. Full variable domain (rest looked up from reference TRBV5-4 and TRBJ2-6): ETGVTQSPTHLIKTRGQQVTLRCSSQSGHNTVSWYQQALGQGPQFIFQYYREEENGRGNFPPRFSGLQFPNYSSELNVNALELDDSALYLCASSLRTGDRFSGANVLTFGAGSRLTVL.

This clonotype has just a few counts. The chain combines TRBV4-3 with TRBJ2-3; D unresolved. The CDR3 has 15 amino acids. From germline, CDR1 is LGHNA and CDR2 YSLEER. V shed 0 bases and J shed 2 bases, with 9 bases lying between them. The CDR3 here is CASSQDPTVTDTQYF. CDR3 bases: TGCGCCAGCAGCCAAGACCCAACAGTCACAGATACGCAGTATTTT.